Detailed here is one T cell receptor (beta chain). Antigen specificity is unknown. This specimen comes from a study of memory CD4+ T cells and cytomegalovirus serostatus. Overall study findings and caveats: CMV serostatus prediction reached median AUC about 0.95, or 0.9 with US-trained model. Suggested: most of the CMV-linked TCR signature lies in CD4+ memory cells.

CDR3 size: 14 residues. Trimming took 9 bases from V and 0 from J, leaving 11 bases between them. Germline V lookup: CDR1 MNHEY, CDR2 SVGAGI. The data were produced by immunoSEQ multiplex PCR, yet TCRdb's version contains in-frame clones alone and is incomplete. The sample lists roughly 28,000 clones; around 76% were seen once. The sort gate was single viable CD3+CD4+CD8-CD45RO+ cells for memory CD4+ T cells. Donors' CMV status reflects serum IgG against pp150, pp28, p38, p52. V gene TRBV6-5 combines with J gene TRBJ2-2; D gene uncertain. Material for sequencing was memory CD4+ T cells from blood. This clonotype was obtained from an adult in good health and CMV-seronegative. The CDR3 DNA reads TGTGCCAGTGGACGGAACACGAACACCGGGGAGCTGTTTTTT. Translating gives CASGRNTNTGELFF.